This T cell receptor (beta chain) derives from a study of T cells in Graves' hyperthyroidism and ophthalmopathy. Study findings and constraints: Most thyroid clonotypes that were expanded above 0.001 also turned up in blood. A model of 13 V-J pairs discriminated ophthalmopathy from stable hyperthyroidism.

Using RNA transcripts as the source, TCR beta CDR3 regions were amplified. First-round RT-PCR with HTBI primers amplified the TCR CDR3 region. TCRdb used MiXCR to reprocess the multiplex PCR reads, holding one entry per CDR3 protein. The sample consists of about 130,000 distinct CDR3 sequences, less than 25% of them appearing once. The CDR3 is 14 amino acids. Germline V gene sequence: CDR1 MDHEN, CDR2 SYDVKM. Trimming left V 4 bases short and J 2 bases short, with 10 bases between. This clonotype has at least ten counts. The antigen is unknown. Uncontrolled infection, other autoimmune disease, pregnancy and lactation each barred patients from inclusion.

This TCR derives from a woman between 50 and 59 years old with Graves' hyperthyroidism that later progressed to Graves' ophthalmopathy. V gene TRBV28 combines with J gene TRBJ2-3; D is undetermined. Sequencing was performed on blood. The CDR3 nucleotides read TGTGCCAGCAGTTCACCTACTCTCACAGATACGCAGTATTTT. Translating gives CASSSPTLTDTQYF.